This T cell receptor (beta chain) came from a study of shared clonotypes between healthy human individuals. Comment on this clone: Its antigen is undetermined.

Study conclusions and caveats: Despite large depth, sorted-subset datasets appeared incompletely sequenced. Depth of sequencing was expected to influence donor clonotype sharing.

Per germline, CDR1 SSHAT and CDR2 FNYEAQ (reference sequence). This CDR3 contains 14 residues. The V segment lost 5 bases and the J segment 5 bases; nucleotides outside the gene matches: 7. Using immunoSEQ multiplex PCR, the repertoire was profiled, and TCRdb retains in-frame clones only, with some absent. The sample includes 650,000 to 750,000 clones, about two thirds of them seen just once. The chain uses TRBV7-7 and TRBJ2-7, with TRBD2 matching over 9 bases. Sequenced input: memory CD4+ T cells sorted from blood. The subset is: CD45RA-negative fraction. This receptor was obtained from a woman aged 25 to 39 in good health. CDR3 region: CASSPAGGFNEQYF. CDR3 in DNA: TGTGCCAGCAGCCCCGCGGGAGGGTTCAACGAGCAGTACTTC.